One sample yielded the 8 T cell receptor beta chains listed below, sequenced in a study of shared clonotypes between healthy human individuals. The table came from immunoSEQ multiplex PCR; TCRdb's copy has only in-frame clones and leaves some out. The table records 2 million to 2.5 million clones, roughly 95% of them present only once. Sequencing was carried out using naive CD4+ T cells sorted from blood. Subset specified: CD45RA+ positively selected. Receptors originate from a young man in good health.

The V gene is TRBV21-1, the J gene TRBJ2-7; the DNA was not compared with TRBD1, the D call given in the table. TRBV21-1 constitutes a pseudogene. This CDR3 region has 15 residues. The CDR3 nucleotides are TGTGCCAGCAGCAAAGAGGGGACAGGGCTTGACGAGCAGTACTTC. Encoded protein: CASSKEGTGLDEQYF.

V gene TRBV21-1 combines with J gene TRBJ1-2; TRBD1 is the table's D call, not checked against the DNA. TRBV21-1 is deemed a pseudogene. The CDR3 is 15 amino acids. The CDR3 DNA reads TGTGCCAGCAGCAAAGGAGGGACAGGAGGCTATGGCTACACCTTC. Encoded protein: CASSKGGTGGYGYTF.

The chain recombines TRBV5-1 with TRBJ2-5; 7 nucleotides match TRBD2. CDR1 and CDR2 from the germline V gene are SGHRS and YFSETQ. V was pared by 2 bases and J by 1 base, with 8 bases of the junction left unmatched. This CDR3 contains 16 residues. For the CDR3, the DNA is TGCGCCAGCAGCTTAAGTCCAGCGGGGACCCAAGAGACCCAGTACTTC. It specifies CASSLSPAGTQETQYF.

CDR3 loop: CASSLRTVNNSPLHF. CDR3 nucleotide sequence: TGTGCCAGCAGCCTCAGGACAGTGAATAATTCACCCCTCCACTTT. The rearrangement uses TRBV13 and TRBJ1-6; perhaps TRBD1 as D (6 bases). V lost 5 bases and J 5 bases, leaving 13 bases between the germline ends. The germline V gene has CDR1 PRHDT and CDR2 FYEKMQ (reference sequence). The CDR3 runs 15 residues.

V gene TRBV7-2 combines with J gene TRBJ1-2, with TRBD1 identical over 12 bases. The ends lost 8 bases at V and 4 bases at J; junction bases unmatched: 5. Germline V gives CDR1 SGHTA, CDR2 FQGNSA. This CDR3 comprises 14 residues. This CDR3 is CASRWDRGPYGYTF. CDR3 DNA: TGTGCCAGCCGCTGGGACAGGGGGCCCTATGGCTACACCTTC.

The rearrangement uses TRBV6-5 and TRBJ1-2, with 11 nucleotides matching TRBD1. Per germline, CDR1 MNHEY and CDR2 SVGAGI. V lost 6 bases and J lost 6; bases outside the gene matches: 9. This CDR3 has 15 amino acids. The CDR3 nucleotides read TGTGCCAGCAGATCCGGACAGGGGGCGCCGGATGGCTACACCTTC. Protein sequence: CASRSGQGAPDGYTF.

The chain links TRBV4-1 to TRBJ1-5; unclear D gene. Per germline, CDR1 MGHRA and CDR2 YSYEKL. The germline V and J ends were trimmed by 1 base and 6 bases, with 10 bases remaining between them. The CDR3 sequence is 14 residues long. CDR3 nucleotides: TGCGCCAGCAGCCAAGTGGACTCCGTTCAGCCCCAGCATTTT. Translation gives CASSQVDSVQPQHF.

The chain carries TRBV10-3 and TRBJ2-7; tentatively, D is TRBD1 (5 bases). The CDR3 contains 13 residues. V gave up 6 bases and J gave up 1 base, with 10 bases separating them. Looked up from germline, CDR1 is ENHRY and CDR2 is SYGVKD. The CDR3 sequence: CAIRDSISYEQYF. CDR3 DNA sequence: TGTGCCATCAGAGACAGTATTTCCTACGAGCAGTACTTC.